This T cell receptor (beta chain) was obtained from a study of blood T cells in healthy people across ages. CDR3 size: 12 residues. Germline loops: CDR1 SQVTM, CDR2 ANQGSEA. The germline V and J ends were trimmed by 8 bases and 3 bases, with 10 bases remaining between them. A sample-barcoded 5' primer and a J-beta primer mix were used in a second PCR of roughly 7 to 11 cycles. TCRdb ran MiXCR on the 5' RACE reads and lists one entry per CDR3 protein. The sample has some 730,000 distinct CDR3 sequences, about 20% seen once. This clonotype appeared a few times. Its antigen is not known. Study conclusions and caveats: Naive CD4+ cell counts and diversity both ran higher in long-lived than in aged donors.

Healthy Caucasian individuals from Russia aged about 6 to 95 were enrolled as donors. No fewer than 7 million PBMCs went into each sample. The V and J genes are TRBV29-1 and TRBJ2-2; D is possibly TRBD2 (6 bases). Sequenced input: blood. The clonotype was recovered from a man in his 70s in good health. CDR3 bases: TGCAGCTCGCGGGGCTACACCGGGGAGCTGTTTTTT. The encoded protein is CSSRGYTGELFF.